This TCR beta chain was identified during a study of CD8 T cells in Susac syndrome. Germline CDR1 is MDHEN and CDR2 is SYDVKM. CDR3 size: 15 residues. V lost 2 bases, J lost 5 bases, and 12 bases lay in between. The RNA input was about 0.5 to 1 ug, and it was reverse transcribed with random hexamers. By means of immunoSEQ multiplex PCR, TCR beta CDR3 spanning 54 Vbeta and 13 Jbeta underwent amplification. Using its own MiXCR run on the immunoSEQ multiplex PCR reads, TCRdb lists one record per CDR3 protein. The sample carries approximately 110,000 distinct CDR3 sequences, approximately 93% recorded once.

Material for sequencing was CD8+ T cells from PBMCs. The origin of this receptor is a human donor with multiple sclerosis. V gene TRBV28 combines with J gene TRBJ2-2; no reliable D call. CDR3 loop: CASSLGGVMTGELFF. Here the CDR3 DNA reads TGTGCCAGCAGTTTAGGTGGGGTGATGACCGGGGAGCTGTTTTTT.